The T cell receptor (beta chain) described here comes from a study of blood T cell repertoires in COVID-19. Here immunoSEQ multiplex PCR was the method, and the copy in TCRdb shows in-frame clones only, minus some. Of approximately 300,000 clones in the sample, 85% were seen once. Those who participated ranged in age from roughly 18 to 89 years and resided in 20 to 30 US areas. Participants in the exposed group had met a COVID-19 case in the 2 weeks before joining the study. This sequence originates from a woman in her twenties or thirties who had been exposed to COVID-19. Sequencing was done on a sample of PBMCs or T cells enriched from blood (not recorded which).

CDR3 in amino acids: CASRQRSGENGYTF. As DNA, the CDR3 is TGTGCCAGCAGGCAGAGGTCGGGGGAGAATGGCTACACCTTC. This chain connects TRBV2 to TRBJ1-2, with a possible D match to TRBD1 (5 bases). Between the trimmed V and J ends, which lost 6 bases and 6 bases, there was a span of 17 bases. From germline, CDR1 is SNHLY and CDR2 FYNNEI. This CDR3 spans 14 amino acids.